These 32 T cell receptor beta chains were all obtained from the same sample, sequenced in a study of T cells after yellow fever vaccination. TCRdb redid the calling of the 5' RACE reads with MiXCR, one entry per CDR3 protein. The repertoire holds roughly 62,000 distinct CDR3 sequences, with approximately 6.5% as singletons. The sample in question was CD8+ T cells sorted from PBMCs, obtained on the day of the first yellow fever vaccination. The receptors were gathered from a man aged 18 to 30 who received the YFV17D yellow fever vaccine.

This clonotype was seen a handful of times. The CDR3 sequence: CASRMDSSSVYEQYV. CDR3 nucleotide sequence: TGTGCCAGCAGGATGGACAGTTCGTCGGTCTACGAGCAGTACGTC. V gene TRBV25-1 combines with J gene TRBJ2-7; possible D gene TRBD1, 6 bases. Trimming shortened V by 6 bases and J by 3 bases, and 18 bases separated the two germline ends. From germline, CDR1 is MGHDK and CDR2 SYGVNS. The length of the CDR3 is 15 residues.

This clonotype was recorded at least ten times. The V call is TRBV12-3 or TRBV12-4, the J call TRBJ2-7, with D perhaps being TRBD1 or TRBD2 (5 bases each). The CDR3 loop spans 12 amino acids. Deletions cut 5 bases from V and 10 bases from J, with 15 bases between. The CDR3 coding sequence is TGTGCCAGCAGTCTAGGGACCGGCCATCAGTACGTC. Translation gives CASSLGTGHQYV.

This clonotype came up many times. J is TRBJ2-3 and V is TRBV20-1; a weak D match, TRBD2 (5 bases). Deletions cut 1 base from V and 4 bases from J, with 18 bases between. Germline V gene lookup returns CDR1 DFQATT and CDR2 SNEGSKA (reference sequence). CDR3 length: 16 residues. In nucleotides, the CDR3 is TGCAGTGCTAGAGTGACGGGGTTGGTCGAGGCAGATACGCAGTATTTT. Amino acid sequence: CSARVTGLVEADTQYF.

This clonotype was recorded a few times. The genes are TRBV28 and TRBJ1-2, with D perhaps TRBD1 (5 bases). The CDR3 extends over 15 amino acids. Trimming took off 10 bases at V and 1 base at J, with 19 bases between the two ends. Germline CDR1 MDHEN, CDR2 SYDVKM. CDR3 sequence: CATGTLTEINYGYTF. CDR3 sequence (DNA): TGTGCCACCGGCACCCTGACAGAGATTAACTATGGCTACACCTTC.

This chain connects TRBV5-1 to TRBJ2-7; 8 nucleotides match TRBD1. V was pared by 1 base and J by 5 bases, with 8 bases of the junction left unmatched. Looked up from germline, CDR1 is SGHRS and CDR2 is YFSETQ. The CDR3 consists of 15 residues. CDR3 sequence reads: CASSLPGGVNDEQYF. The DNA for the CDR3 is TGCGCCAGCAGCTTGCCAGGGGGCGTCAACGACGAGCAGTACTTC.

The CDR3 nucleotides are TGTGCCAGCAGTATGACTAGTGAAGAGACCCAGTACTTC. Translation: CASSMTSEETQYF. This chain uses TRBV12-3 or TRBV12-4 with TRBJ2-5; D is perhaps TRBD2 (6 bases). The CDR3 consists of 13 residues. V was pared by 5 bases and J by 3 bases, with 10 bases between.

This clonotype is medium-sized. The gene calls are TRBV7-8 and TRBJ1-5, with D possibly being TRBD1 (6 bases). The CDR3 totals 17 residues. The germline V and J ends were trimmed by 3 bases and 2 bases, with 17 bases remaining between them. Per germline, CDR1 SGHVS and CDR2 FQNEAQ. The CDR3 reads CASSFKDRPFGNQPQHF. CDR3 in DNA: TGTGCCAGCAGCTTCAAAGACAGGCCCTTCGGCAATCAGCCCCAGCATTTT.

This clonotype was seen only a few times. The CDR3 coding sequence is TGTGCCAGCAGCTGCTGGGACAGGGAGTCCTACGAGCAGTACTTC. Protein: CASSCWDRESYEQYF. The chain couples TRBV7-2 to TRBJ2-7; 9 bases are a match to TRBD1. CDR3 length: 15 amino acids. With V trimmed by 4 bases and J by 1 base, 5 bases remained unmatched. CDR1 is SGHTA, CDR2 FQGNSA, per germline.

This clonotype has only a few counts. This chain uses TRBV25-1 with TRBJ2-1; D is possibly TRBD1 (5 bases). The CDR3 has 15 amino acids. Trimming left V 4 bases short and J 8 bases short, with 18 bases between. CDR1 MGHDK and CDR2 SYGVNS come from the germline V gene. Here the CDR3 DNA reads TGTGCCAGCAGTGCCTGGGGCGGCCTGGTGGATGAGCAGTTCTTC. Translating it yields CASSAWGGLVDEQFF.

This clonotype was recorded at least ten times. J is TRBJ1-4 and V is TRBV20-1; tentatively, D is TRBD1 (5 bases). Germline CDR1 and CDR2: DFQATT and SNEGSKA (reference sequence). V was trimmed by 6 bases and J by 7 bases, leaving 18 bases between them. The CDR3 spans 14 residues. CDR3 loop: CSAEGRGRGEKLFF. DNA for the CDR3: TGCAGTGCCGAGGGGAGGGGACGTGGTGAAAAACTGTTTTTT.

In its sample, this clonotype was seen many times. The rearrangement links TRBV5-1 to TRBJ2-7; 9 nucleotides align to TRBD1. This CDR3 has 13 residues. The V gene's germline CDR1 is SGHRS and CDR2 YFSETQ. V dropped 4 bases and J dropped 3; count of bases not matched to a gene: 2. The CDR3 bases are TGCGCCAGCAGCGGGGGACAGGGCTACGAGCAGTACTTC. As protein: CASSGGQGYEQYF.

This clonotype has a count of ten or more. V and J are TRBV20-1 and TRBJ2-5; no reliable D call. Trimming took 0 bases from V and 0 from J, leaving 14 bases between them. CDR1 is DFQATT, CDR2 SNEGSKA, per germline (reference sequence). CDR3 length: 16 residues. The chain's CDR3 is CSARDIGAAYQETQYF. The CDR3 DNA sequence: TGCAGTGCTAGAGATATAGGAGCCGCGTACCAAGAGACCCAGTACTTC.

This clonotype was picked up many times. The J gene is TRBJ2-2, the V gene TRBV6-5, with no clear D. V was pared by 0 bases and J by 3 bases, with 8 bases between. Germline-derived CDR1 and CDR2 are MNHEY and SVGAGI. The CDR3 is made up of 15 amino acids. CDR3 sequence: CASSYSSWHTGELFF. CDR3 bases: TGTGCCAGCAGTTACTCGTCCTGGCACACCGGGGAGCTGTTTTTT.

The chain couples TRBV12-3 or TRBV12-4 to TRBJ2-1; D not certain. V shed 2 bases and J shed 9 bases, with 8 bases lying between them. The length of the CDR3 is 12 residues. The CDR3 spells CASSLRQIEQFF. The DNA for the CDR3 is TGTGCCAGCAGTTTAAGGCAGATTGAGCAGTTCTTC.

This clonotype was seen a handful of times. The chain combines TRBV4-3 with TRBJ1-4; 8 nucleotides agree with TRBD1. V lost 1 base to trimming and J lost 3 bases; unmatched junction nucleotides: 4. Looked up from germline, CDR1 is LGHNA and CDR2 is YSLEER. CDR3 length: 16 residues. CDR3 sequence: CASSQAQGAANEKLFF. The DNA for the CDR3 is TGCGCCAGCAGCCAAGCTCAGGGGGCAGCTAATGAAAAACTGTTTTTT.

In its sample, this clonotype was seen a few times. This chain uses TRBV6-1 with TRBJ2-3; 7 nucleotides line up with TRBD1. Trimming cost V 0 bases and J 4 bases; bases outside gene matches: 7. The CDR3 loop spans 16 amino acids. In germline, CDR1 is MNHNS, CDR2 SASEGT. The CDR3, as DNA: TGTGCCAGCAGTGAAGCTCAGGGGGAAAAAGCAGATACGCAGTATTTT. Residues: CASSEAQGEKADTQYF.

As regards this clonotype: The germline gene is not matched at one end of the junction; a read error may be the cause. The chain carries TRBV4-3 and TRBJ2-6; D might be TRBD1 (5 bases). Germline V gene lookup returns CDR1 LGHNA and CDR2 YSLEER. The CDR3 consists of 17 residues. The CDR3 DNA reads as TGCGCCAGCGGCCAACTTACAGGTTCCTCTGGGGCCAACGTCCTGACTTTC. Translating gives CASGQLTGSSGANVLTF.

In its sample, this clonotype was seen many times. The CDR3 DNA reads as TGTGCCACCAGCAATACAGGGGATAACACCGGGGAGCTGTTTTTT. Residues: CATSNTGDNTGELFF. V usage is TRBV15 and J usage is TRBJ2-2; TRBD1 agrees at 7 bases. The germline CDR1 and CDR2 sequences are LNHNV and YYDKDF (reference sequence). CDR3 length: 15 residues. Trimming at V came to 4 bases and at J to 2 bases, leaving 4 bases not matched to a gene.

This clonotype was seen repeatedly, ten times or more. This chain links TRBV7-9 with TRBJ1-1; D is undetermined. V was cut by 4 bases and J by 7 bases, with 10 bases left in between. CDR1 SEHNR and CDR2 FQNEAQ come from the germline V gene (reference sequence). CDR3 size: 12 residues. The CDR3 coding sequence is TGTGCCAGCAGCTCCCTCGAGCTTGAAGCTTTCTTT. Its translation: CASSSLELEAFF.

There are many counts of this clonotype. The chain recombines TRBV5-1 with TRBJ1-1; possible D gene TRBD1, 5 bases. The CDR3 length is 14 residues. V dropped 6 bases and J dropped 1 base, with 13 bases sitting between them. CDR1 and CDR2 (germline): SGHRS, YFSETQ. CDR3 DNA sequence: TGCGCCAGCACCCCCCGGGGGTCGAACACTGAAGCTTTCTTT. As protein: CASTPRGSNTEAFF.

This chain links TRBV5-1 with TRBJ1-6; no clear D gene. The CDR3 runs to 16 residues. Germline V gene sequence: CDR1 SGHRS, CDR2 YFSETQ. Trimming cost V 4 bases and J 0 bases, with 11 bases left between them. In nucleotides, the CDR3 is TGCGCCAGCAGCATTGGACTGAGCTCCTATAATTCACCCCTCCACTTT. Translation: CASSIGLSSYNSPLHF. The variable domain in full, with the rest retrieved from reference TRBV5-1 and TRBJ1-6, is KAGVTQTPRYLIKTRGQQVTLSCSPISGHRSVSWYQQTPGQGLQFLFEYFSETQRNKGNFPGRFSGRQFSNSRSEMNVSTLELGDSALYLCASSIGLSSYNSPLHFGNGTRLTVT.

V gene TRBV7-3 combines with J gene TRBJ2-1; D unclear. The V end lost 1 base, the J end lost 0 bases, and 10 bases lay between the germline ends. CDR1 SGHTA and CDR2 FQGTGA come from the germline V gene. This CDR3 comprises 16 residues. CDR3 DNA: TGTGCCAGCAGCTTAAATCCGGCCCTCTCCTACAATGAGCAGTTCTTC. Residues: CASSLNPALSYNEQFF.

This clonotype was observed many times. This chain uses TRBV4-1 with TRBJ2-7; 11 nucleotides align to TRBD2. The junction had 7 bases not matched to a gene; V was cut back by 3 bases and J by 6 bases. From germline, CDR1 is MGHRA and CDR2 YSYEKL. This CDR3 has 15 amino acids. CDR3 residues: CASSHLAGGFGEQYF. Here the CDR3 DNA reads TGCGCCAGCAGCCACCTAGCGGGGGGTTTTGGCGAGCAGTACTTC.

This clonotype was found a few times. This chain connects TRBV18 to TRBJ2-3; D is possibly TRBD2 (6 bases). V was trimmed by 7 bases and J by 2 bases, leaving 16 bases between them. CDR3 length equals 15 residues. Germline V gives CDR1 KGHSH, CDR2 LQKENI. CDR3 nucleotide sequence: TGTGCCAGCTTGAGCGGGCAGGCCGTCACAGATACGCAGTATTTT. This translates into CASLSGQAVTDTQYF.

The V call is TRBV30, the J call TRBJ2-1, with D unclear. Germline V gene lookup returns CDR1 GTSNPN and CDR2 SVGIG (reference sequence). The V and J ends lost 1 base and 2 bases respectively, with 12 bases between them. The CDR3 runs 15 residues. The CDR3 loop reads CAWSEQIQTYNEQFF. CDR3 nucleotides: TGTGCCTGGAGTGAGCAGATTCAGACCTACAATGAGCAGTTCTTC.

The sample holds many counts of this clonotype. This rearrangement joins TRBV6-1 to TRBJ2-1; 10 positions agree with TRBD1. Germline-derived CDR1 and CDR2 are MNHNS and SASEGT. With V trimmed by 4 bases and J by 8 bases, 11 bases remained unmatched. This CDR3 is 16 amino acids long. As DNA, the CDR3 is TGTGCCAGCAGTGGAGACCCGGGACAGGGGAGCGATGAGCAGTTCTTC. Its translation is CASSGDPGQGSDEQFF.

This clonotype was recorded at least ten times. The V and J genes are TRBV5-1 and TRBJ2-1; no clear D gene. This CDR3 region has 12 residues. V was clipped by 0 bases and J by 8 bases, with 6 bases between them. CDR1 and CDR2 (germline): SGHRS, YFSETQ. CDR3 region: CASSLVVDEQFF. CDR3 coding DNA: TGCGCCAGCAGCTTGGTGGTCGATGAGCAGTTCTTC.

This clonotype appeared a few times. The chain links TRBV14 to TRBJ2-2; TRBD2 aligns across 11 bases. J lost 6 bases, V lost 0 bases, and 12 bases had no gene match. The CDR3 is 19 residues long. CDR1 is SGHDN, CDR2 FVKESK, per germline. CDR3 sequence: CASSQESLAGGRLPGELFF. CDR3 sequence (DNA): TGTGCCAGCAGCCAAGAATCCCTAGCGGGGGGACGCTTGCCCGGGGAGCTGTTTTTT. The full variable domain, completed using reference TRBV14 and TRBJ2-2, is EAGVTQFPSHSVIEKGQTVTLRCDPISGHDNLYWYRRVMGKEIKFLLHFVKESKQDESGMPNNRFLAERTGGTYSTLKVQPAELEDSGVYFCASSQESLAGGRLPGELFFGEGSRLTVL.

This clonotype is categorized as large. The J gene is TRBJ2-7, the V gene TRBV10-2, with TRBD1 matching 7 bases. V shed 7 bases and J 0 bases; nucleotides not matched to a gene: 3. Germline V gene data show CDR1 as WSHSY and CDR2 as SAAADI. The length of the CDR3 is 13 residues. The CDR3 DNA follows: TGCGCCAGCATGACAGGGCACTCCTACGAGCAGTACTTC. Amino acid sequence: CASMTGHSYEQYF.

V is TRBV27 and J is TRBJ2-2; 9 bases fit TRBD1. V was clipped by 7 bases and J by 3 bases; unmatched bases: 6. The CDR3 consists of 15 residues. Germline CDR1 reads MNHEY; CDR2 reads SMNVEV (reference sequence). The CDR3 coding sequence is TGTGCCAGCACCTCCGGACAGGGGCACACCGGGGAGCTGTTTTTT. It encodes CASTSGQGHTGELFF.

This clonotype was detected many times. V usage is TRBV19 and J usage is TRBJ1-1; D gene unclear. The length of the CDR3 is 13 residues. Germline V gene lookup returns CDR1 LNHDA and CDR2 SQIVND (reference sequence). V was pared by 3 bases and J by 1 base, with 6 bases between. CDR3: CASSMGSNTEAFF. The DNA of the CDR3 is TGTGCCAGTAGTATGGGATCGAACACTGAAGCTTTCTTT.

This clonotype was observed a few times. This chain joins TRBV24-1 and TRBJ1-1; D is unresolved. This CDR3 region has 15 residues. The germline V gene has CDR1 KGHDR and CDR2 SFDVKD. Trimming took 0 bases from V and 0 from J, leaving 7 bases between them. The CDR3 sequence is CATSDLDPVNTEAFF. In DNA, the CDR3 is TGTGCCACCAGTGATTTGGATCCAGTGAACACTGAAGCTTTCTTT.